What follows is one TCR beta chain and its context. The antigen is not known. The data were taken from a study of CD8 T cells in Susac syndrome. For the study at large: Active disease was present in about 6 of the sequenced Susac syndrome patients, whereas about 8 of them were in remission. Study-wide results and caveats: Susac-specific public clones found in total CD8+ repertoires numbered roughly 15, and those in CD8+ TEMRA repertoires numbered several.

The CDR3 contains 13 residues. Germline-derived CDR1 and CDR2 are MGHRA and YSYEKL. Trimming removed 2 bases at V and 3 bases at J, with 6 bases between. Random hexamers were used to reverse transcribe the RNA input (0.5 to 1 ug). TCRdb redid the calling of the immunoSEQ multiplex PCR reads with MiXCR, one entry per CDR3 protein. In the table there are 100,000 or so distinct CDR3 sequences, 95% of which are singletons. The sample taken for sequencing was CD8+ T cells from PBMCs. The V call is TRBV4-1, the J call TRBJ2-3; D is uncertain. This sequence was found in a human donor with Susac syndrome. The CDR3 bases are TGCGCCAGCAGCCAATGGACGACAGATACGCAGTATTTT. As protein: CASSQWTTDTQYF.